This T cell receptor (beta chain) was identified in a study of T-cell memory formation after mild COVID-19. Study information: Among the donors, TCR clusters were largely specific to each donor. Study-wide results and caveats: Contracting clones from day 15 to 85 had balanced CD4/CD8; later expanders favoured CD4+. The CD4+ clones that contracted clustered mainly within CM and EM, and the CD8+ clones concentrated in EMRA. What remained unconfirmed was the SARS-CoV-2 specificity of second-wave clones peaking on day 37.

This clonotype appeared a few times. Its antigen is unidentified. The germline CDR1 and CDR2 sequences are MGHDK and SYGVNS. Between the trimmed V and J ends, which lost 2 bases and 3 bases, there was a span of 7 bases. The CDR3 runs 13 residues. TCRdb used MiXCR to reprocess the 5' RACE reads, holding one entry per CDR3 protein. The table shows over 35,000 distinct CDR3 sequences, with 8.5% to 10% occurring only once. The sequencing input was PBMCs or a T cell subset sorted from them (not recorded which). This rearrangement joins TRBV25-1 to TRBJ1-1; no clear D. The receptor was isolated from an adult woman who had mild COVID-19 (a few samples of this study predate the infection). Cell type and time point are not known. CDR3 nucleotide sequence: TGTGCCAGCAGTGAAGATATTTACACTGAAGCTTTCTTT. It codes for CASSEDIYTEAFF.